This T cell receptor beta chain was found in a study of Ad26.COV2.S vaccination and SARS-CoV-2 variants. Overall study: Participants got Ad26.COV2.S intramuscularly, once or twice 56 days apart.

The data were produced by immunoSEQ multiplex PCR, yet TCRdb's version contains in-frame clones alone and is incomplete. The profile shows just under 250,000 clones, 85% to 90% of them singletons. Study-wide results and limits: Spike-specific CD8+ and CD4+ T cell responses reportedly showed substantial breadth after vaccination. Possibly, TCR breadth and depth analyses underestimated total T cell responses.

The CDR3 sequence is 15 residues long. The germline gives CDR1 MNHEY, CDR2 SVGAGI. Trimming cost V 4 bases and J 0 bases, with 11 bases left between them. Specified treatment: roughly 19 received Ad26.COV2.S at low or high dose, single or two shots; roughly five received placebo; per-sample allocation not given. Specimens were obtained on day 63 following the first vaccine or placebo injection. An Ad26 vector expressing Wuhan-strain SARS-CoV-2 spike served as the vaccine. For this clone: Antigen unknown.

The rearrangement links TRBV6-5 to TRBJ2-3; no clear D. This TCR was recovered from a person aged 18-65 years who received the Ad26.COV2.S COVID-19 vaccine or a placebo. Sequencing used peripheral blood, obtained in a trial of Ad26.COV2.S vaccine versus placebo. CDR3 protein: CASSSDGASTDTQYF. The CDR3 nucleotides read TGTGCCAGCAGTTCCGACGGAGCTAGCACAGATACGCAGTATTTT.